This TCR beta chain was found in a study of metastatic and nonmetastatic thyroid tumors. General observations from the study: Malignant thyroid tumors reportedly had TCR beta diversity that was significantly higher than in benign nodules, in blood and tumor.

This clone appeared a few times. Its antigen is currently unknown. In the authors' methods: Using the CDR3 differences seen across clinicopathological groups, the authors built a distant-metastasis classifier for papillary thyroid cancer, which was meant to discriminate distant-metastatic patients. Via MiXCR, TCRdb re-called the PCR reads. These V and J calls derive from TCRdb rather than the authors' analysis. The sample comprises 29,000 or so clones, 4% of which are singletons, and over 20% rests with the top ten. V lost 5 bases and J lost 0, with 16 bases in between. Germline V gives CDR1 MNHEY, CDR2 SVGEGT. This CDR3 region has 16 residues. Every patient underwent thyroid surgery untreated.

This clonotype originated in a female donor with papillary thyroid cancer or a benign thyroid nodule (not recorded which). Some clones in this sample may be carry-over from other donors' samples. This chain uses TRBV6-2 or TRBV6-3 with TRBJ1-1; a weak D match, TRBD1 (5 bases). The source material was blood. In DNA, the CDR3 is TGTGCCAGCAGTGACCGGGGGGTTAACATGAACACTGAAGCTTTCTTT. Translation gives CASSDRGVNMNTEAFF.